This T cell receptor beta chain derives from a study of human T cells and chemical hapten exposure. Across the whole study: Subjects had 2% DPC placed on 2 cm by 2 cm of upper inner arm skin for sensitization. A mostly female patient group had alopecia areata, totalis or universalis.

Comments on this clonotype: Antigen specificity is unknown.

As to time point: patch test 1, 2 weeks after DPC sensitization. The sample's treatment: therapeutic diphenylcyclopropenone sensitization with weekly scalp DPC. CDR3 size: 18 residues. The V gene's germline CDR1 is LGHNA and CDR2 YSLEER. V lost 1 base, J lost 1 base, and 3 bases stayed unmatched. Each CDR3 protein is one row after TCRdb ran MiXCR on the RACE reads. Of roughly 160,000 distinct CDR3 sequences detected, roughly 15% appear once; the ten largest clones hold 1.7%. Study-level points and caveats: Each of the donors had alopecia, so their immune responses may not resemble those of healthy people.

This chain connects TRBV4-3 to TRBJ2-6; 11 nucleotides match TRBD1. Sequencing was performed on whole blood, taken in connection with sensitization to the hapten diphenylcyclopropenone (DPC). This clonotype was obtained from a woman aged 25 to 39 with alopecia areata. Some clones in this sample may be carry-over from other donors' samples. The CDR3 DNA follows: TGCGCCAGCAGCCAAGGGACAGGGGGCGCGTCTGGGGCCAACGTCCTGACTTTC. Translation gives CASSQGTGGASGANVLTF.